This T cell receptor beta chain comes out of a study of Ad26.COV2.S vaccination and SARS-CoV-2 variants (dated by TCRdb to the early 2020s). As for the study more broadly: Donors in the vaccine arm were drawn from COV1001, a phase I-IIa trial of Ad26.COV2.S in healthy adults that was multicentre, randomized, double-blind and placebo-controlled. Ad26.COV2.S was administered intramuscularly at a dose of 5x10^10 or 1x10^11 viral particles, either as one shot or as two shots given 56 days apart. TCRbeta repertoire sequencing was used to assess the specificity and breadth of SARS-CoV-2-reactive T cell receptors after Ad26.COV2.S vaccination. The TCR-sequenced set comprised around 30 samples: some 20 Ad26.COV2.S vaccine recipients, 5 placebo recipients and 8 SARS-CoV-2 convalescent individuals. Trial participants were randomized into five groups of five: low-dose or high-dose Ad26.COV2.S given once or twice, or placebo on both occasions. Throughout the experiments and outcome assessment, investigators stayed blinded to trial group allocation.

This specimen's treatment or condition label, interpreted: approximately 18 received Ad26.COV2.S at low or high dose, single or two shots; several received placebo; per-sample allocation not given. For vaccine and placebo recipients, repertoires were sequenced using samples collected on day 63 after the first injection. In Cohort 1b, 25 adults aged 18-55 years were enrolled at a single site in Boston, USA, between 29 July and 7 August 2020. Ad26.COV2.S was a replication-incompetent adenovirus type 26 vector expressing a prefusion-stabilized SARS-CoV-2 spike protein from the original Wuhan strain. TCRbeta CDR3 regions were sequenced with the immunoSEQ Assay. After extraction, genomic DNA underwent amplification by bias-controlled multiplex PCR, followed by high-throughput sequencing. The paper's data handling went like this. To quantify the absolute abundance of every unique TCRbeta CDR3 region, sequences were collapsed and filtered. Usable DNA was measured by amplifying reference genes present in all nucleated cells, and TCRbeta template counts were normalized to that usable DNA to estimate T cell fraction. Repertoire TCRs were annotated as SARS-CoV-2-specific by exact matching of V gene, CDR3 amino acid sequence and J gene to a known reactive TCR set. The reference SARS-CoV-2 TCR set was derived from MIRA and filtered for enrichment in COVID-19-positive ImmuneCODE repertoires, a step that removed public or cross-reactive TCRs. Using the MIRA antigens, annotated TCRs were further analysed by specific ORF or by position within an ORF. Breadth was defined as annotated unique rearrangements over total unique productive rearrangements; depth was the summed frequency of those rearrangements. Group comparisons of TCR breadth used two-sided Wilcoxon rank-sum tests. TCRdb re-hosts the immuneACCESS table, in-frame sequences only. Its copies lack some clones; in the studies checked, an unresolved V gene accounts for under half of them, and the cause for the rest is not known. The V and J calls and clone size come from that table; D and trimming were worked out from the DNA. The sample has about 350,000 clones on record, approximately 81% of them singletons. Clones ranked in the top ten supply 3% to 4% of the sample.

At the junction V is shortened by 0 bases and J by 2 bases, with 5 bases in between. For CDR1 and CDR2, the germline V gene lists MNHEY and SVGEGT. The CDR3 spans 13 residues, from the cysteine through the phenylalanine. This entry keeps only the CDR3 DNA: 39 bases, framed from base 1. Overall study results and their limits: After vaccination, spike-specific CD8+ and CD4+ T cell responses were reported to show substantial breadth. Ad26.COV2.S recipients had higher spike-specific TCR breadth than placebo recipients (P = 0.0014). Non-spike TCR breadth was comparable between vaccine and placebo recipients, consistent with the vaccine containing only spike. It was noted by the authors that total T cell responses may have been underestimated by the TCR breadth and depth analyses. The study was not powered for comparison of responses between vaccine doses or regimens.

A word on this clone: Its antigen remains undetermined. The input lacks base qualities; no much larger clone sits a single base away.

This TCR was recovered from a person between 18 and 60 years old who received the Ad26.COV2.S COVID-19 vaccine or a placebo. The source material was peripheral blood, sampled in a trial of Ad26.COV2.S vaccine versus placebo. The sequence links TRBV6-2 or TRBV6-3 to TRBJ2-7; TRBD2 could be the D gene, as 5 bases match. The sequenced DNA is TGTGCCAGCAGTTACTCGACTACCTACGAGCAGTACTTC. Its protein product is CASSYSTTYEQYF.